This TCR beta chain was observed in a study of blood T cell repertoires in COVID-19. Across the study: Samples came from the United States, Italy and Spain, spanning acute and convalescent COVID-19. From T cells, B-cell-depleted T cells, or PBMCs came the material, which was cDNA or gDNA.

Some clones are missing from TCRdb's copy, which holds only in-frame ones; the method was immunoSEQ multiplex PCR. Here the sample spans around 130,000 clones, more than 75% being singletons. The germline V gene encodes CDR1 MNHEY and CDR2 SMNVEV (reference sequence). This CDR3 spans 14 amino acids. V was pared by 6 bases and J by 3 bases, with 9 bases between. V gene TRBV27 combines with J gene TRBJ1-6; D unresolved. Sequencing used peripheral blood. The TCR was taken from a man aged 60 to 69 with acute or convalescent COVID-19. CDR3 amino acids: CASSTGIYNSPLHF. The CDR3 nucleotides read TGTGCCAGCAGCACCGGGATCTATAATTCACCCCTCCACTTT.